The TCR beta chain described here comes from a study of CD8 T cells in ankylosing spondylitis. This clonotype was detected ten times or more. No antigen is known for it. The CDR3 spans 15 residues. The germline CDR1 and CDR2 sequences are SGHNT and YYREEE (reference sequence). Trimming removed 7 bases from V and 5 bases from J; junction bases left unmatched: 9. Overall study results and limits: As for the disease-linked clones, they showed a CD8+ phenotype and occurred at relatively low frequencies in peripheral blood. Blood of patients with ankylosing spondylitis appeared to be characterized by a TCR beta motif of eight highly homologous variants.

Quantitative barcoded 5'-RACE was used to prepare TCR beta libraries. Using its own MiXCR run on the 5' RACE reads, TCRdb lists one record per CDR3 protein. The sample lists tens of thousands of distinct CDR3 sequences, less than 8.5% occurring once. V and J are TRBV5-4 and TRBJ2-2; 9 bases agree with TRBD1. This clonotype originated in a female donor with ankylosing spondylitis or in good health (not recorded which). The specimen was blood, either unsorted or a sorted T cell fraction (not recorded which). CDR3 sequence reads: CASHNRGRETGELFF. As DNA, the CDR3 is TGTGCCAGCCATAACAGGGGGCGTGAGACCGGGGAGCTGTTTTTT.